This T cell receptor (beta chain) is drawn from a study of identical twins. Study results and caveats: Findings depended on cross-sectional statistics rather than tracking the same donors.

The table lists this clonotype with a few counts. Antigen unknown. Trimming removed 1 base at V and 9 bases at J, with 14 bases between. Germline CDR1 and CDR2: SGHDT and YYEEEE. This CDR3 spans 14 amino acids. MiXCR was run by TCRdb on the 5' RACE reads, yielding one entry per CDR3 protein. The table has fewer than 500,000 distinct CDR3 sequences, 20% to 25% seen once; the top ten hold approximately 2.9%. A further study also used this sample, focusing on T cells expressing NK-cell markers. As that report states: 1.0-7.0% of CD8+ T cells in about 6 donors belonged to dominant NKG2C+ clonotypes.

V is TRBV5-6 and J is TRBJ2-1, with D unclear. The origin of this receptor is a woman aged 18-29 years in good health. Sequenced: CD4+ T cells sorted from blood. CDR3 loop: CASSLLASGGEQFF. CDR3 DNA: TGTGCCAGCAGCTTGCTGGCCTCTGGCGGTGAGCAGTTCTTC.